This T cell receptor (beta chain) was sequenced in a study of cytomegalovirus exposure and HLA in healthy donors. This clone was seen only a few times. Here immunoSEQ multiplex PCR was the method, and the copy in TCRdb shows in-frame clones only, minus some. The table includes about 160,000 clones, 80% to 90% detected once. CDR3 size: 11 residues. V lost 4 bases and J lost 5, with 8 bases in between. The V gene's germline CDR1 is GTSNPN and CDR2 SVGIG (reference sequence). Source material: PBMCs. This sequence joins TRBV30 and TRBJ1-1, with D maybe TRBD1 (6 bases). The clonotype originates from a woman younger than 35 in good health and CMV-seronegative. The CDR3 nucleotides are TGTGCCTGGAACAGGGAAACTGAAGCTTTCTTT. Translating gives CAWNRETEAFF.